Below, 28 T cell receptor beta chains from the same sample are listed, as sequenced in a study of preoperative IRX-2 immunotherapy in early breast cancer. Libraries were prepared by immunoSEQ multiplex PCR; TCRdb keeps only in-frame clonotypes and omits some of them. Of more than 20,000 clones in the sample, about 87% are singletons; the top ten hold 25% to 35%. This sample's treatment: preoperative locoregional IRX-2 cytokine immunotherapy. The sequencing used tumor tissue, collected after IRX-2 immunotherapy. The receptors were gathered from a human donor with breast cancer.

The rearrangement links TRBV29-1 to TRBJ1-5, with D unclear. Germline V gene lookup returns CDR1 SQVTM and CDR2 ANQGSEA. V lost 4 bases and J lost 10, with 17 bases in between. The CDR3 sequence is 13 residues long. DNA for the CDR3: TGCAGCGTTGGAAATCGCAACGATTCTCCCCAGCATTTT. This encodes CSVGNRNDSPQHF.

V usage is TRBV6-1 and J usage is TRBJ1-5; D might be TRBD1 (5 bases). Looked up from germline, CDR1 is MNHNS and CDR2 is SASEGT. The CDR3 is 14 residues long. V was trimmed by 0 bases and J by 8 bases, leaving 11 bases between them. The DNA for the CDR3 is TGTGCCAGCAGTGAAGCGCAGGGACTAAAGCCCCAGCATTTT. Translating gives CASSEAQGLKPQHF.

This clone was detected once. The chain is built from TRBV6-6 and TRBJ2-7; either TRBD1 or TRBD2 may fit D (5 bases each). CDR1 and CDR2 (germline): MNHNY, SVGAGI (reference sequence). V lost 4 bases to trimming and J lost 2 bases, with 9 bases between them. The CDR3 covers 13 residues. In DNA, the CDR3 is TGTGCCAGCAGTTGGGACGGCACCTACGAGCAGTACTTC. The encoded protein is CASSWDGTYEQYF.

CDR3 in DNA: TGTGCCAGCAAGATTGATCAGCCCCAGCATTTT. It yields the protein CASKIDQPQHF. The chain employs TRBV6-1 and TRBJ1-5; D not resolved. V shed 7 bases and J shed 5 bases, with 6 bases lying between them. There are 11 residues in the CDR3. Germline V gene lookup returns CDR1 MNHNS and CDR2 SASEGT.

This sequence joins TRBV21-1 and TRBJ1-1. TRBV21-1 is a listed pseudogene. The CDR3 totals 17 residues. The CDR3 coding sequence is TGTGCCAGCAGCAAAGAGGGGAGAGGCCGCTCGAACACTGAAGCTTTCTTT. Residues: CASSKEGRGRSNTEAFF.

The chain uses TRBV7-9 and TRBJ2-5; TRBD2 agrees at 11 bases. From germline, CDR1 is SEHNR and CDR2 FQNEAQ (reference sequence). With V trimmed by 5 bases and J by 7 bases, 12 bases remained unmatched. The CDR3 is 16 residues long. CDR3 sequence: CASSPFSTSGGGTQYF. CDR3 DNA: TGTGCCAGCAGCCCGTTCTCCACTAGCGGGGGAGGGACCCAGTACTTC.

The chain has TRBV19 and TRBJ2-4, with no clear D. V was shortened by 5 bases and J by 0 bases, with 11 bases between the two germline ends. Germline lookup yields CDR1 LNHDA and CDR2 SQIVND (reference sequence). The CDR3 loop spans 15 amino acids. The CDR3 region has the DNA TGTGCCAGTAGTGGCCAGACCCTAGCCAAAAACATTCAGTACTTC. Protein sequence: CASSGQTLAKNIQYF.

The chain carries TRBV19 and TRBJ2-2, with D maybe TRBD2 (5 bases). CDR3 length: 15 residues. CDR1 is LNHDA, CDR2 SQIVND, per germline (reference sequence). V was clipped by 6 bases and J by 6 bases, with 17 bases between them. In DNA form, the CDR3 reads TGTGCCAGTAGGGGAATCGCCGTCGGGGCCGGGGAGCTGTTTTTT. This encodes CASRGIAVGAGELFF.

The V call is TRBV7-9, the J call TRBJ1-5; 9 bases match TRBD1. The CDR3 runs 16 residues. Germline V gives CDR1 SEHNR, CDR2 FQNEAQ (reference sequence). Losses at the gene ends were 6 bases for V and 2 bases for J; bases not matched to a gene: 8. CDR3: CASRGVRDRGNQPQHF. In nucleotides, the CDR3 is TGTGCCAGCAGGGGGGTGCGGGACAGGGGCAATCAGCCCCAGCATTTT.

The V and J genes are TRBV7-9 and TRBJ1-6; possibly TRBD1 for D (5 bases). Trimming removed 2 bases at V and 6 bases at J, with 8 bases between. The CDR3 loop spans 14 amino acids. Germline CDR1 and CDR2: SEHNR and FQNEAQ (reference sequence). CDR3 DNA sequence: TGTGCCAGCAGCTTATGGACACCTAATTCACCCCTCCACTTT. Amino acid sequence: CASSLWTPNSPLHF.

The V gene is TRBV5-1, the J gene TRBJ2-3, with no clear D. The CDR3 loop spans 14 amino acids. Germline lookup yields CDR1 SGHRS and CDR2 YFSETQ. Trimming pared 0 bases from V and 6 bases from J, leaving 11 bases between. In nucleotides, the CDR3 is TGCGCCAGCAGCTTGGTGGACCTAAGGGATACGCAGTATTTT. It is translated as CASSLVDLRDTQYF. Supplemented by reference TRBV5-1 and TRBJ2-3, the full variable domain reads KAGVTQTPRYLIKTRGQQVTLSCSPISGHRSVSWYQQTPGQGLQFLFEYFSETQRNKGNFPGRFSGRQFSNSRSEMNVSTLELGDSALYLCASSLVDLRDTQYFGPGTRLTVL.

The rearrangement uses TRBV7-2 and TRBJ2-7; TRBD2 is a possible D gene (5 bases). Germline CDR1 is SGHTA and CDR2 is FQGNSA. The CDR3 has 15 residues. Trimming removed 1 base from V and 2 bases from J, with 12 bases in between. CDR3 nucleotide sequence: TGTGCCAGCAGCTTAGAGCGGTGTGGAGCCTACGAGCAGTACGTC. Its translation is CASSLERCGAYEQYV.

The chain carries TRBV4-1 and TRBJ1-2; D is undetermined. The germline V and J ends were trimmed by 3 bases and 3 bases, with 23 bases remaining between them. The CDR3 consists of 18 residues. Germline CDR1 is MGHRA and CDR2 is YSYEKL. The CDR3 loop is CASSQYLNQKRGDYGYTF. The DNA for the CDR3 is TGCGCCAGCAGCCAGTACTTAAACCAAAAACGAGGAGACTATGGCTACACCTTC.

This sequence joins TRBV2 and TRBJ1-2; D gene uncertain. Trimming took 3 bases from V and 5 from J, leaving 16 bases between them. Germline V gene sequence: CDR1 SNHLY, CDR2 FYNNEI. CDR3 length: 15 amino acids. DNA for the CDR3: TGTGCCAGCAGTGATATCTATGACCCCGGGTATGGCTACACCTTC. Translation: CASSDIYDPGYGYTF.

This chain links TRBV29-1 with TRBJ1-2, with D maybe TRBD1 (6 bases). Trimming left V 3 bases short and J 8 bases short, with 28 bases between. CDR1 is SQVTM, CDR2 ANQGSEA, per germline. There are 17 residues in the CDR3. CDR3 nucleotides: TGCAGCGTTGATACAACCGGGACACCCCTCGGTCTTCGGGGCTACACCTTC. This translates into CSVDTTGTPLGLRGYTF.

The chain carries TRBV5-4 and TRBJ2-3; 9 nucleotides agree with TRBD1. V dropped 4 bases and J dropped 6; count of bases not matched to a gene: 9. Germline loops: CDR1 SGHNT, CDR2 YYREEE (reference sequence). The CDR3 contains 15 residues. CDR3 amino acids: CASSRRGQGGDTQYF. The CDR3 DNA is TGTGCCAGCAGCAGACGGGGACAGGGAGGCGATACGCAGTATTTT.

The CDR3 DNA reads TGTGCCAGCAGCCGCGACAGGGGGGGTGGCACCGGGGAGCTGTTTTTT. Its protein is CASSRDRGGGTGELFF. The chain joins TRBV7-2 to TRBJ2-2, with 9 bases identical to TRBD1. The junction had 8 bases not matched to a gene; V was cut back by 5 bases and J by 4 bases. The CDR3 runs 16 residues. Germline CDR1 SGHTA, CDR2 FQGNSA.

This clone was observed a few times. This sequence joins TRBV7-2 and TRBJ1-1; D may be TRBD1 (5 bases). The germline V gene encodes CDR1 SGHTA and CDR2 FQGNSA. Trimming took off 5 bases at V and 4 bases at J, with 14 bases between the two ends. This CDR3 contains 14 residues. This chain's CDR3 is CASSPRGSGTEAFF. CDR3 bases: TGTGCCAGCAGCCCGCGGGGGTCGGGCACTGAAGCTTTCTTT.

The V gene is TRBV19, the J gene TRBJ2-3; 8 positions agree with TRBD2. The CDR3 runs to 14 residues. V dropped 7 bases and J dropped 2; count of bases not matched to a gene: 5. Germline loops: CDR1 LNHDA, CDR2 SQIVND (reference sequence). CDR3 in amino acids: CASTGGKSTDTQYF. CDR3 sequence (DNA): TGTGCCAGTACGGGGGGGAAGTCCACAGATACGCAGTATTTT.

The chain has TRBV30 and TRBJ2-7; 9 nucleotides align to TRBD2. The trim removed 4 bases at V and 8 bases at J, leaving 6 bases unmatched. Germline V gene lookup returns CDR1 GTSNPN and CDR2 SVGIG (reference sequence). The CDR3 contains 12 residues. CDR3 sequence reads: CAWNAGGQQQYF. CDR3 bases: TGTGCCTGGAACGCGGGGGGGCAGCAGCAGTACTTC.

The CDR3 region is CAWSPGVYGYTF. The CDR3 DNA reads as TGTGCCTGGTCACCCGGGGTCTATGGCTACACCTTC. The J gene is TRBJ1-2, the V gene TRBV30; D is unresolved. The CDR3 covers 12 residues. The germline V and J ends were trimmed by 5 bases and 4 bases, with 11 bases remaining between them. Germline CDR1 reads GTSNPN; CDR2 reads SVGIG (reference sequence).

V gene TRBV15 combines with J gene TRBJ1-5, with D possibly TRBD1 on 5 matching bases. The CDR3 is 15 residues long. Germline CDR1 is LNHNV and CDR2 is YYDKDF (reference sequence). V was trimmed by 5 bases and J by 3 bases, leaving 14 bases between them. CDR3 region: CATSVSGSLNQPQHF. DNA for the CDR3: TGTGCCACCAGCGTCTCAGGGAGCCTCAATCAGCCCCAGCATTTT.

This chain connects TRBV12-2 to TRBJ2-7; the tabulated D call, TRBD1, remains unverified against the DNA. TRBV12-2 is a recognized pseudogene. The CDR3 loop spans 13 amino acids. As DNA, the CDR3 is TGTGCAAGTCGCCCGACAGGAAACTACGAGCAGTACTTC. It is translated as CASRPTGNYEQYF.

CDR3 coding DNA: TGTGCCAGAAGCCTCCGGGACAGATCCAATCAGCCCCAGCATTTT. It encodes CARSLRDRSNQPQHF. The chain carries TRBV7-5 and TRBJ1-5; TRBD1 was called by the table and not checked on the DNA. TRBV7-5 is annotated as a pseudogene. The CDR3 spans 15 residues.

The rearrangement uses TRBV2 and TRBJ1-1; D is undetermined. CDR3 length equals 14 residues. Per the germline V gene, CDR1 is SNHLY and CDR2 is FYNNEI. V lost 3 bases and J lost 5, with 13 bases in between. The CDR3 here is CASSDGGGSTEAFF. The CDR3 nucleotides read TGTGCCAGCAGTGATGGTGGAGGGAGTACTGAAGCTTTCTTT.

The chain has TRBV18 and TRBJ2-2; maybe TRBD2 (7 bases). The CDR3 length is 18 residues. CDR1 is KGHSH, CDR2 LQKENI, per germline. V was clipped by 3 bases and J by 0 bases, with 17 bases between them. CDR3 region: CASSPRGAQFANTGELFF. CDR3 DNA: TGTGCCAGCTCACCTCGGGGGGCCCAGTTCGCGAACACCGGGGAGCTGTTTTTT. Together with reference TRBV18 and TRBJ2-2, the CDR3 gives the full variable domain: NAGVMQNPRHLVRRRGQEARLRCSPMKGHSHVYWYRQLPEEGLKFMVYLQKENIIDESGMPKERFSAEFPKEGPSILRIQQVVRGDSAAYFCASSPRGAQFANTGELFFGEGSRLTVL.

This chain uses TRBV29-1 with TRBJ1-2; tentatively, D is TRBD1 (5 bases). The V end was cut by 4 bases, the J end by 0 bases, with 15 bases between. CDR3 length: 15 residues. CDR1 is SQVTM, CDR2 ANQGSEA, per germline. This CDR3 reads CSVGGFGEANYGYTF. The DNA of the CDR3 is TGCAGCGTTGGGGGGTTTGGAGAAGCTAACTATGGCTACACCTTC.

The chain has TRBV7-9 and TRBJ1-6; D gene ambiguous. With 1 base removed from V and 9 bases from J, the gap between germline ends came to 7 bases. The CDR3 contains 13 residues. CDR1 and CDR2 (germline): SEHNR, FQNEAQ (reference sequence). For the CDR3, the DNA is TGTGCCAGCAGCTTAGTTATTAGTTCACCCCTCCACTTT. Translated, it gives CASSLVISSPLHF.